This T cell receptor (beta chain) was documented in a study of blood T cells in healthy people across ages. A second roughly 6 to 11 cycle PCR used barcoded and J-beta primers. TCRdb reanalysed the 5' RACE reads using MiXCR and keeps one entry per CDR3 protein. The data show some 700,000 distinct CDR3 sequences, roughly 47% seen once. Germline-derived CDR1 and CDR2 are MDHEN and SYDVKM. CDR3 length: 14 residues. J lost 4 bases, V lost 8 bases, and 8 bases had no gene match. The clonotype was recovered from a woman aged 55-75 years in good health. Source material: blood. The chain combines TRBV28 with TRBJ2-3; 8 bases are a match to TRBD2. CDR3 nucleotides: TGTGCCAGCGGCACGGGGGGGGCGCCAGATACGCAGTATTTT. It encodes CASGTGGAPDTQYF.